These 21 T cell receptor beta chains share one sample of origin, sequenced in a study of tumor-infiltrating lymphocytes in oesophageal squamous cell carcinoma (dated by TCRdb to 2015 to 2016). Libraries were constructed by PCR. The sequencer was an Illumina HiSeq 2000. In-frame beta chains were kept once TCRdb had trimmed the public reads at Q25 with fastp and called clones with MiXCR. Rows merge per CDR3 protein into single entries with the most common DNA and genes. In this sample the table shows around 22,000 distinct CDR3 sequences, 38% of which occur a single time. The ten largest clones represent about 25% of the sample. The specimen was esophageal tumor tissue. These receptors came from a male donor with esophageal squamous cell carcinoma.

This clonotype was counted at least ten times. The rearrangement links TRBV12-3 or TRBV12-4 to TRBJ1-6; 9 nucleotides align to TRBD1. J gave up 11 bases and V 5 bases, and 7 bases lay outside the gene matches. This CDR3 region has 14 residues. This chain's CDR3 is CASSGQGHSPPLHF. The CDR3 DNA follows: TGTGCCAGCAGTGGACAGGGGCATTCTCCACCCCTCCACTTT.

This clonotype was recorded a few times. The chain has TRBV19 and TRBJ2-3; D uncertain. V shed 4 bases and J shed 6 bases, with 8 bases lying between them. Germline lookup yields CDR1 LNHDA and CDR2 SQIVND (reference sequence). CDR3 length: 12 amino acids. CDR3 nucleotides: TGTGCCAGTAGTAACCAGGTTGATACGCAGTATTTT. Protein sequence: CASSNQVDTQYF.

With regard to this clonotype: Since the CDR3 does not end with the conserved phenylalanine or tryptophan, this likely comes from a read error. Because the CDR3's place on the DNA is in doubt, the DNA is left out and the CDR3 is given as listed by TCRdb. This chain connects TRBV27 to TRBJ2-1; the table names TRBD1, a call not compared with the DNA. Germline V CDR1 and CDR2: MNHEY, SMNVEV (reference sequence). The CDR3 has 16 amino acids, counting both end residues. The CDR3 reads CASRMDSFNSPLHFGN.

This chain joins TRBV12-3 or TRBV12-4 and TRBJ2-5; no clear D gene. The J call may be faulty, since TRBJ2-1 better matches the DNA end. This CDR3 contains 11 residues. The CDR3 sequence: CASKTGNEQFF. The CDR3 nucleotides read TGTGCCAGCAAAACGGGTAATGAGCAGTTCTTC.

The chain carries TRBV7-9 and TRBJ2-3, with 9 bases matching TRBD2. In germline, CDR1 is SEHNR, CDR2 FQNEAQ (reference sequence). The CDR3 is 17 residues long. The ends lost 10 bases at V and 5 bases at J; junction bases unmatched: 19. The CDR3 DNA is TGTGCCACCCCCCGAGGGAGTAGCGGGAGTAGTAGAGATACGCAGTATTTT. This encodes CATPRGSSGSSRDTQYF.

This clonotype has at least ten counts. Relative to the germline gene, one junction end is altered; a read error may explain this. The chain links TRBV6-1 to TRBJ2-1; TRBD1 matches at 7 bases. The CDR3 extends over 14 amino acids. The germline V gene encodes CDR1 MNHNS and CDR2 SASEGT. CDR3: CASSSLYSPGQRYF. CDR3 in DNA: TGTGCCAGCAGTTCTCTTTACTCACCGGGACAGAGATACTTC.

Note on this clonotype: The missing conserved phenylalanine or tryptophan at the end of this CDR3 makes a read error likely. It is unclear where the CDR3 begins or ends on the DNA, so no DNA is shown, and the CDR3 is as TCRdb lists it. The rearrangement uses TRBV11-1 and TRBJ2-7; the table assigns TRBD2, which was not confirmed against the DNA. Looked up from germline, CDR1 is SGHAT and CDR2 is FQDESV (reference sequence). A total of 16 residues make up the CDR3, ends included. This chain's CDR3 is CASSFNEGYYEQYFGN.

This clonotype has just a few counts. No conserved phenylalanine or tryptophan is present at the end of the CDR3, so a read error is the likely explanation. The DNA is left out, because the CDR3 cannot be placed on it with certainty; the CDR3 is given as TCRdb lists it. The CDR3 sequence: CASRGQGSL. This chain connects TRBV12-3 or TRBV12-4 to TRBJ1-6; the DNA was not compared with TRBD1, the D call given in the table. 9 amino acids form the CDR3, both terminal residues included.

As concerns this clonotype: The CDR3 carries no conserved terminal phenylalanine or tryptophan, so it likely arises from a read error. The DNA is omitted, as the CDR3 cannot be located on it reliably, and the CDR3 follows TCRdb's listing. The J gene is TRBJ2-1, the V gene TRBV28; TRBD1, the table's D call, lacks a check against the DNA. The germline gives CDR1 MDHEN, CDR2 SYDVKM. The CDR3 length equals 16 residues, ends included. CDR3 residues: CASSRQGRYYGYTFGS.

V is TRBV19 and J is TRBJ2-7, with 9 bases aligning to TRBD1. Germline assignment: CDR1 LNHDA and CDR2 SQIVND (reference sequence). The ends lost 4 bases at V and 3 bases at J; junction bases unmatched: 4. The CDR3 runs 14 residues. CDR3 DNA sequence: TGTGCCAGTAGTAGACCGGGACAGGGCTACGAGCAGTACTTC. The encoded protein is CASSRPGQGYEQYF.

Only a few counts were recorded for this clonotype. This sequence joins TRBV7-2 and TRBJ2-5; tentative D call: TRBD2 (5 bases). With 8 bases removed from V and 13 bases from J, the gap between germline ends came to 14 bases. Per germline, CDR1 SGHTA and CDR2 FQGNSA. The CDR3 has 10 residues. CDR3 region: CASGPRSGYF. DNA of the CDR3: TGTGCCAGCGGACCGAGAAGCGGGTACTTC.

The chain joins TRBV14 to TRBJ2-2; no clear D. V was clipped by 3 bases and J by 5 bases, with 19 bases between them. This CDR3 has 17 amino acids. Germline V gives CDR1 SGHDN, CDR2 FVKESK. CDR3: CASSHRISAGLTGELFF. In DNA, the CDR3 is TGTGCCAGCAGCCACCGCATCTCGGCTGGCCTGACCGGGGAGCTGTTTTTT.

This clonotype has only one observation. This rearrangement joins TRBV6-7 to TRBJ1-4, with TRBD1 as a possible D gene (5 bases). TRBV6-7 counts as an open reading frame of uncertain function. This CDR3 comprises 16 residues. V gave up 0 bases and J gave up 2 bases, with 10 bases separating them. CDR3: CASSYSSGRTNEKLFF. The CDR3 coding sequence is TGTGCCAGCAGTTACTCGTCGGGACGGACTAATGAAAAACTGTTTTTT.

This clonotype has ten or more counts. Just one base apart from a much larger clone, this may be a read error. V usage is TRBV6-1 and J usage is TRBJ2-5; 11 bases align to TRBD2. V trimming: 9 bases; J trimming: 11 bases; junction bases outside the gene matches: 11. The CDR3 consists of 13 residues. Germline assignment: CDR1 MNHNS and CDR2 SASEGT. CDR3 bases: TGTGCCAGACTAGCGGGGGACTACAATGAGCAGTACTTC. Protein product: CARLAGDYNEQYF.

Concerning this clonotype itself: Just one base apart from a much larger clone, this may be a read error. The chain recombines TRBV5-1 with TRBJ1-1; D unclear. CDR1 and CDR2 from the germline V gene are SGHRS and YFSETQ. The CDR3 is 14 residues long. The CDR3 here is CTSSFEDGNTEAFF. CDR3 bases: TGCACCAGCAGCTTTGAGGACGGGAACACTGAAGCTTTCTTT.

The rearrangement uses TRBV7-2 and TRBJ2-6; unclear D gene. V was cut by 0 bases and J by 4 bases, with 7 bases left in between. Per germline, CDR1 SGHTA and CDR2 FQGNSA. CDR3 length: 15 amino acids. The CDR3, as DNA: TGTGCCAGCAGCTTAGCGGGGATCGGGGCCAACGTCCTGACTTTC. Protein sequence: CASSLAGIGANVLTF.

The table lists this clonotype with a few counts. The chain is built from TRBV15 and TRBJ1-1; D is unclear. The CDR3 has 12 amino acids. The germline V gene encodes CDR1 LNHNV and CDR2 YYDKDF (reference sequence). The V end was cut by 5 bases, the J end by 3 bases, with 7 bases between. CDR3 residues: CATSLRYTEAFF. The CDR3 DNA sequence: TGTGCCACCAGCCTCAGGTACACTGAAGCTTTCTTT.

This clonotype was observed at least ten times. The chain couples TRBV27 to TRBJ1-6, with TRBD1 matching over 8 bases. The CDR3 spans 15 residues. The V gene's germline CDR1 is MNHEY and CDR2 SMNVEV (reference sequence). J lost 1 base, V lost 6 bases, and 2 bases had no gene match. The CDR3 DNA reads as TGTGCCAGCAGAGACAGGGGTTCCTATAATTCACCCCTCCACTTT. Encoded protein: CASRDRGSYNSPLHF.

The chain employs TRBV7-2 and TRBJ1-4, with D perhaps matching TRBD1 (6 bases). The CDR3 extends over 14 amino acids. CDR1 and CDR2 (germline): SGHTA, FQGNSA. The V end lost 0 bases, the J end lost 8 bases, and 10 bases lay between the germline ends. The CDR3 protein is CASSLAQGGEKLFF. The DNA for the CDR3 is TGTGCCAGCAGCTTAGCACAGGGAGGCGAAAAACTGTTTTTT.

In its sample, this clonotype was seen many times. This rearrangement joins TRBV9 to TRBJ2-5; the D gene is possibly TRBD2 (7 bases). V dropped 4 bases and J dropped 5 bases, with 21 bases sitting between them. The germline V gene has CDR1 SGDLS and CDR2 YYNGEE. This CDR3 comprises 16 residues. The CDR3 nucleotides are TGTGCCAGCAGCTCCCAAGGGGGGGGTTTTCAGGAGACCCAGTACTTC. Amino acids: CASSSQGGGFQETQYF.

This chain links TRBV12-3 or TRBV12-4 with TRBJ2-4; possible D gene TRBD1, 6 bases. The CDR3 totals 13 residues. V was cut by 5 bases and J by 11 bases, with 16 bases left in between. This CDR3 reads CASSPTSGQFQYF. For the CDR3, the DNA is TGTGCCAGCAGTCCCACCTCAGGACAGTTTCAGTACTTC.